This entry lists 3 T cell receptor beta chains sequenced from one sample in a study of T cells in Graves' hyperthyroidism and ophthalmopathy. Amplification of TCR beta CDR3 regions used RNA as the template. The HTBI primer set was used in a first-round RT-PCR of the TCR CDR3. TCRdb ran MiXCR on the multiplex PCR reads and lists one entry per CDR3 protein. The sample contains about 640,000 distinct CDR3 sequences, roughly 15% of which appear only once. The sample comprised blood. The receptors were sampled from a woman aged 45-60 years with Graves' ophthalmopathy.

In this sample, this clonotype turned up many times. The V call is TRBV7-9, the J call TRBJ2-5; 8 nucleotides line up with TRBD2. J lost 5 bases, V lost 5 bases, and 7 bases had no gene match. This CDR3 region has 14 residues. Germline values: CDR1 SEHNR, CDR2 FQNEAQ (reference sequence). The CDR3 is CASSIRAGVETQYF. The CDR3 nucleotides read TGTGCCAGCAGCATTAGAGCGGGAGTGGAGACCCAGTACTTC. The variable domain in full, with the rest retrieved from reference TRBV7-9 and TRBJ2-5, is DTGVSQNPRHKITKRGQNVTFRCDPISEHNRLYWYRQTLGQGPEFLTYFQNEAQLEKSRLLSDRFSAERPKGSFSTLEIQRTEQGDSAMYLCASSIRAGVETQYFGPGTRLLVL.

In this sample, this clonotype turned up many times. The chain links TRBV6-2 or TRBV6-3 to TRBJ2-7; 16 nucleotides agree with TRBD2. The CDR3 contains 18 residues. V lost 2 bases and J lost 2; bases outside the gene matches: 6. CDR1 is MNHEY and CDR2 is SVGEGT in the germline V gene. The DNA of the CDR3 is TGTGCCAGCAGTTACGCCGGGACTAGCGGGAGGGCACCCTACGAGCAGTACTTC. Amino acid sequence: CASSYAGTSGRAPYEQYF.

This chain joins TRBV10-3 and TRBJ1-4; D not resolved. Trimming stripped 2 bases from V and 3 bases from J, with 4 bases between. This CDR3 is 13 amino acids long. CDR1 is ENHRY and CDR2 is SYGVKD in the germline V gene. The CDR3 DNA follows: TGTGCCATCAGTGAGGGGCCTAATGAAAAACTGTTTTTT. This gives the protein CAISEGPNEKLFF.